Presented here are 12 T cell receptor beta chains from one specimen sequenced in a study of vaccination effects on CD4 cells after COVID-19. Scientists isolated CD4+ T cells after an approximately 10-day culture period ended. Two doses of BNT162b2 or mRNA-1273 vaccine were administered to participants. Method: immunoSEQ multiplex PCR; TCRdb's copy keeps in-frame clones and lacks some. The sample has under 55,000 clones; 55% to 75% are singletons. The antigens of these receptors remain unknown. The source was CD4+ T cells from PBMCs cultured without peptide, collected after COVID-19 vaccination. These receptors were obtained from a human donor who received a COVID-19 vaccine.

This chain connects TRBV18 to TRBJ1-5, with 7 bases identical to TRBD1. The CDR3 is 14 residues long. Germline trimming cut 3 bases from V and 4 bases from J; bases unmatched to any gene: 3. Germline assignment: CDR1 KGHSH and CDR2 LQKENI. CDR3 sequence reads: CASSPSQGNQPQHF. The CDR3 DNA reads TGTGCCAGCTCACCTTCACAGGGGAATCAGCCCCAGCATTTT.

The chain combines TRBV10-1 with TRBJ2-2; D perhaps matches TRBD1 (5 bases). This CDR3 is 16 amino acids long. CDR1 and CDR2 (germline): WNHNN, SYGVQD (reference sequence). V lost 9 bases to trimming and J lost 4 bases, with 21 bases between them. CDR3 protein: CARGPRTTKGTGELFF. The CDR3 DNA reads as TGCGCCAGAGGACCTCGGACAACGAAAGGCACCGGGGAGCTGTTTTTT.

The rearrangement joins TRBV7-9 to TRBJ2-3, with TRBD2 matching 8 bases. Germline-derived CDR1 and CDR2 are SEHNR and FQNEAQ (reference sequence). V gave up 4 bases and J gave up 0 bases; unmatched junction bases: 3. This CDR3 contains 15 residues. Here the CDR3 DNA reads TGTGCCAGCAGCTCTTCGGGGGGGAGCACAGATACGCAGTATTTT. This encodes CASSSSGGSTDTQYF.

The chain combines TRBV19 with TRBJ2-3; D ambiguous. This CDR3 is built from 12 residues. The germline CDR1 and CDR2 sequences are LNHDA and SQIVND (reference sequence). V was clipped by 3 bases and J by 1 base, with 2 bases between them. The chain's CDR3 is CASSMGTDTQYF. CDR3 in DNA: TGTGCCAGTAGTATGGGCACAGATACGCAGTATTTT.

J is TRBJ2-5 and V is TRBV5-1, with TRBD1 matching 10 bases. J gave up 4 bases and V 3 bases, and 3 bases lay outside the gene matches. Germline lookup yields CDR1 SGHRS and CDR2 YFSETQ. The CDR3 runs to 14 residues. This chain's CDR3 is CASSWTGGTETQYF. Here the CDR3 DNA reads TGCGCCAGCAGCTGGACAGGGGGGACAGAGACCCAGTACTTC.

The genes are TRBV5-5 and TRBJ2-7; 8 bases are shared with TRBD1. Per germline, CDR1 SGHKS and CDR2 YYEKEE (reference sequence). The J segment lost 1 base and the V segment lost 7 bases, leaving 13 bases of the junction unmatched. The CDR3 spans 16 residues. The CDR3 DNA follows: TGTGCCAGCGGCGGAGGAGGACAGGGCCTTTCCTACGAGCAGTACTTC. Its translation is CASGGGGQGLSYEQYF.

This sequence joins TRBV14 and TRBJ1-4; unclear D gene. Trimming stripped 1 base from V and 10 bases from J, with 7 bases between. Germline values: CDR1 SGHDN, CDR2 FVKESK. The CDR3 is 12 residues long. The CDR3 spells CASSQVTGKLFF. The CDR3 DNA sequence: TGTGCCAGCAGCCAAGTAACCGGAAAACTGTTTTTT.

The V and J genes are TRBV7-9 and TRBJ2-1; 8 nucleotides agree with TRBD2. Germline loops: CDR1 SEHNR, CDR2 FQNEAQ (reference sequence). The CDR3 has 14 residues. Trimming cost V 6 bases and J 9 bases; bases outside gene matches: 10. The CDR3 loop is CASSPGLGGVEQFF. The DNA for the CDR3 is TGTGCCAGCAGTCCGGGACTAGGGGGGGTTGAGCAGTTCTTC.

The chain has TRBV5-6 and TRBJ1-1; TRBD1 might be the D (5 bases). Germline values: CDR1 SGHDT, CDR2 YYEEEE. The CDR3 runs to 15 residues. The V end lost 2 bases, the J end lost 1 base, and 12 bases lay between the germline ends. The CDR3 DNA reads TGTGCCAGCAGCTTTCTTGACAGAGAGAACACTGAAGCTTTCTTT. It specifies CASSFLDRENTEAFF.

This clone was observed a few times. The rearrangement joins TRBV5-1 to TRBJ1-5; TRBD1 agrees at 11 bases. With V trimmed by 8 bases and J by 0 bases, 7 bases remained unmatched. The CDR3 totals 16 residues. Germline loops: CDR1 SGHRS, CDR2 YFSETQ. CDR3 coding DNA: TGCGCCAGTTCGGACAGGGGGCCTTATAGCAATCAGCCCCAGCATTTT. Translation gives CASSDRGPYSNQPQHF. Supplemented by reference TRBV5-1 and TRBJ1-5, the full variable domain reads KAGVTQTPRYLIKTRGQQVTLSCSPISGHRSVSWYQQTPGQGLQFLFEYFSETQRNKGNFPGRFSGRQFSNSRSEMNVSTLELGDSALYLCASSDRGPYSNQPQHFGDGTRLSIL.

This chain uses TRBV11-3 with TRBJ2-7; D tentatively fits TRBD1 or TRBD2 (6 bases each). Trimming took off 5 bases at V and 5 bases at J, with 16 bases between the two ends. Germline CDR1 SGHNT, CDR2 YENEEA. This CDR3 is built from 14 residues. The CDR3 sequence is CASSQGRGSHEQYF. CDR3 nucleotide sequence: TGTGCCAGCAGCCAGGGGCGGGGTAGCCACGAGCAGTACTTC.

The rearrangement joins TRBV6-5 to TRBJ2-3; D remains unclear. Germline CDR1 reads MNHEY; CDR2 reads SVGAGI. The V gene lost 2 bases and the J gene lost 0 bases, with 3 bases spanning the gap. The CDR3 length is 13 residues. CDR3 protein: CASSYGSTDTQYF. As DNA, the CDR3 is TGTGCCAGCAGTTACGGAAGCACAGATACGCAGTATTTT.